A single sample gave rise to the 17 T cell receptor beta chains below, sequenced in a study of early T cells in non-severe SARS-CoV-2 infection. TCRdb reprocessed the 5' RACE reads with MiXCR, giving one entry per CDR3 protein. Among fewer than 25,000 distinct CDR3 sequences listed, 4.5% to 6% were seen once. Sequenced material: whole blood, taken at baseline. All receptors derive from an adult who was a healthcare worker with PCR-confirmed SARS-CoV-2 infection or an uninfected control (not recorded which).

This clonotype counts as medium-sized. The CDR3 loop is CASSAGSSGELFF. CDR3 nucleotide sequence: TGTGCCAGCAGCGCAGGGTCCAGCGGGGAGCTGTTTTTT. The chain is built from TRBV7-3 and TRBJ2-2, with D maybe TRBD1 (5 bases). The length of the CDR3 is 13 residues. Per germline, CDR1 SGHTA and CDR2 FQGTGA. V lost 5 bases, J lost 7 bases, and 11 bases lay in between.

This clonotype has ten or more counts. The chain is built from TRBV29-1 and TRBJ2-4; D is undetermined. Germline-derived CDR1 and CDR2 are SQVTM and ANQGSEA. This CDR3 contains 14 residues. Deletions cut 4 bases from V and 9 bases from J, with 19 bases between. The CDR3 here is CSVGSPSTRAIQYF. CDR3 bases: TGCAGCGTTGGTTCCCCCAGTACCAGAGCCATTCAGTACTTC. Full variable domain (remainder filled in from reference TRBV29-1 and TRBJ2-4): SAVISQKPSRDICQRGTSLTIQCQVDSQVTMMFWYRQQPGQSLTLIATANQGSEATYESGFVIDKFPISRPNLTFSTLTVSNMSPEDSSIYLCSVGSPSTRAIQYFGAGTRLSVL.

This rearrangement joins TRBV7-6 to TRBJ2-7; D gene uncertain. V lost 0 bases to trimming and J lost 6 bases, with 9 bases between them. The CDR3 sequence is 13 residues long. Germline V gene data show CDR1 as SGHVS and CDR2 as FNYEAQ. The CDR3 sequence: CASSLAPLSEQYF. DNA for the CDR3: TGTGCCAGCAGCTTAGCCCCGTTGTCCGAGCAGTACTTC.

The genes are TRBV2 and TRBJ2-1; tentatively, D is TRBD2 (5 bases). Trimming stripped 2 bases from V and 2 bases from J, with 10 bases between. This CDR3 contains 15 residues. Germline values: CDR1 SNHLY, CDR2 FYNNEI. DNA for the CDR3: TGTGCCAGCAGTGAACAGGACGGGGCCTACAATGAGCAGTTCTTC. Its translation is CASSEQDGAYNEQFF.

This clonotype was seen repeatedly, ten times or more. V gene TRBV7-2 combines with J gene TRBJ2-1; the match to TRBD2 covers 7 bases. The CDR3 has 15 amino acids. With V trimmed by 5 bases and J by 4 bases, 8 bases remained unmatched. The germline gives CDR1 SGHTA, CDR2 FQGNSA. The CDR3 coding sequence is TGTGCCAGCAGCCCTGGACGGGGGGAATACAATGAGCAGTTCTTC. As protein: CASSPGRGEYNEQFF.

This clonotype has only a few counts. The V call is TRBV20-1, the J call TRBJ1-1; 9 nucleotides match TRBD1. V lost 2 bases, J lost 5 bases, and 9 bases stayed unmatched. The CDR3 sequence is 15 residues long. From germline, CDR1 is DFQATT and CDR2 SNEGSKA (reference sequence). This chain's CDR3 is CSARQGQGIGTEAFF. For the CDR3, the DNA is TGCAGTGCTAGACAGGGACAGGGAATTGGTACTGAAGCTTTCTTT.

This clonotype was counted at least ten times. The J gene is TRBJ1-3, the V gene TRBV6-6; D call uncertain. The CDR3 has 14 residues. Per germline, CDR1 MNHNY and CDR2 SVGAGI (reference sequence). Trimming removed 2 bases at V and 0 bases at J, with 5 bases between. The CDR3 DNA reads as TGTGCCAGCAGTTACGAAAGCTCTGGAAACACCATATATTTT. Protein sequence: CASSYESSGNTIYF.

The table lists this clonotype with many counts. CDR3 residues: CASSRGTETQYF. CDR3 DNA: TGTGCCAGCAGCCGGGGGACAGAGACCCAGTACTTC. The V call is TRBV3-1, the J call TRBJ2-5; the D gene could be TRBD1 or TRBD2 (5 bases each). This CDR3 is 12 amino acids long. Germline V gene lookup returns CDR1 LGHDT and CDR2 YNNKEL (reference sequence). The germline V and J ends were trimmed by 4 bases and 4 bases, with 7 bases remaining between them.

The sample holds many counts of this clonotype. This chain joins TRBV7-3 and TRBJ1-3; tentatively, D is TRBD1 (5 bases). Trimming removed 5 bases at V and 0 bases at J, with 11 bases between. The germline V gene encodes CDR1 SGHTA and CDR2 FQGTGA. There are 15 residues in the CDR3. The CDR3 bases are TGTGCCAGCAGCCCGGGGACGGGCTCTGGAAACACCATATATTTT. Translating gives CASSPGTGSGNTIYF.

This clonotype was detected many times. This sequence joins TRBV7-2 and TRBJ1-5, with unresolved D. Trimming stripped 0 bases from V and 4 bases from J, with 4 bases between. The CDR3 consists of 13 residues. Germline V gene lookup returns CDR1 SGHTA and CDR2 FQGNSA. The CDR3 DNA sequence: TGTGCCAGCAGCTTAGCCCCGAATCAGCCCCAGCATTTT. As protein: CASSLAPNQPQHF.

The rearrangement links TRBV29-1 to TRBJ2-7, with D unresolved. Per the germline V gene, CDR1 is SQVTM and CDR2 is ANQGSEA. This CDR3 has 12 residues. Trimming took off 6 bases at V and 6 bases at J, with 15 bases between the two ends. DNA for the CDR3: TGCAGCGTCGCCGTCGGGTATCGCGAGCAGTACTTC. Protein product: CSVAVGYREQYF.

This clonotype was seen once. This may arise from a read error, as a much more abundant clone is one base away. CDR3: CATSTRTSDSEQFF. The CDR3 DNA reads TGTGCCACCAGCACCCGGACCTCCGACAGTGAGCAGTTCTTC. The gene calls are TRBV15 and TRBJ2-1; maybe TRBD1 (5 bases). CDR3 length equals 14 residues. V lost 4 bases and J lost 9, with 16 bases in between. Germline values: CDR1 LNHNV, CDR2 YYDKDF (reference sequence). Full variable domain (rest looked up from reference TRBV15 and TRBJ2-1): DAMVIQNPRYQVTQFGKPVTLSCSQTLNHNVMYWYQQKSSQAPKLLFHYYDKDFNNEADTPDNFQSRRPNTSFCFLDIRSPGLGDTAMYLCATSTRTSDSEQFFGPGTRLTVL.

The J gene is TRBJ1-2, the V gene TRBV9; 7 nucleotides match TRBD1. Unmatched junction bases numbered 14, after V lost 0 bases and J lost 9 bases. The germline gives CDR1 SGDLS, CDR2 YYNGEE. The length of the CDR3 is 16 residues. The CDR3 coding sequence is TGTGCCAGCAGCGTAGACATTTTGGGACAGACCCCACGCTACACCTTC. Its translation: CASSVDILGQTPRYTF. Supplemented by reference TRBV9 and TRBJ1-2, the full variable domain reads DSGVTQTPKHLITATGQRVTLRCSPRSGDLSVYWYQQSLDQGLQFLIQYYNGEERAKGNILERFSAQQFPDLHSELNLSSLELGDSALYFCASSVDILGQTPRYTFGSGTRLTVV.

Here the CDR3 DNA reads TGCAGTGCTAGCCCCGTAGCCTACGAGCAGTACTTC. It yields the protein CSASPVAYEQYF. The chain recombines TRBV20-1 with TRBJ2-7; D gene ambiguous. The CDR3 consists of 12 residues. CDR1 is DFQATT, CDR2 SNEGSKA, per germline (reference sequence). Trimming shortened V by 3 bases and J by 2 bases, and 8 bases separated the two germline ends.

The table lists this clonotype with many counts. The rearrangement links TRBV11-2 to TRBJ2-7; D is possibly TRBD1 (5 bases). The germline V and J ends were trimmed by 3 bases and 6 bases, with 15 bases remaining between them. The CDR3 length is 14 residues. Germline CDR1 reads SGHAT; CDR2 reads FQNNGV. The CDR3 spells CASSLDNPWGEQYF. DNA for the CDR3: TGTGCCAGCAGCTTGGACAACCCCTGGGGCGAGCAGTACTTC.

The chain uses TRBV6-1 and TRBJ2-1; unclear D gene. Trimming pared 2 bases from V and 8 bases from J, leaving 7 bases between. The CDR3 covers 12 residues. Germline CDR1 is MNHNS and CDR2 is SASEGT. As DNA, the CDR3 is TGTGCCAGCAGTGAAAACTGGGATGAGCAGTTCTTC. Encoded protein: CASSENWDEQFF.

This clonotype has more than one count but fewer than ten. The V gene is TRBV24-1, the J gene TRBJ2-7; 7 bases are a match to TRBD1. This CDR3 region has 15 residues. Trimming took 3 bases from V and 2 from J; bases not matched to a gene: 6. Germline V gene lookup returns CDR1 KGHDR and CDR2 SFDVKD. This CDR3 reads CATSDKGGTTYEQYF. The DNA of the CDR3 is TGTGCCACCAGTGATAAAGGGGGCACGACCTACGAGCAGTACTTC.